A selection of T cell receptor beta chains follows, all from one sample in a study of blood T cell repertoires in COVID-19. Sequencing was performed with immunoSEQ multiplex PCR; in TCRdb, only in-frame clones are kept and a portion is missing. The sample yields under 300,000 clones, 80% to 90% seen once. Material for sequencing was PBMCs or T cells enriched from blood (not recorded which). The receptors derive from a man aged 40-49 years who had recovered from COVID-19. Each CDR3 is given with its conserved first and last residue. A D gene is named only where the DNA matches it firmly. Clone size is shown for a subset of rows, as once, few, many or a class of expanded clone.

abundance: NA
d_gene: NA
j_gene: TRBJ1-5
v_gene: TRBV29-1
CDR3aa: CSVVVQGSNQPQHF
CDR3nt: TGCAGCGTTGTCGTCCAGGGCAGCAATCAGCCCCAGCATTTT

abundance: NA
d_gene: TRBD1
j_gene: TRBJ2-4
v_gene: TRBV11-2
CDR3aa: CASSPGQGIAKNIQYF
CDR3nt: TGTGCCAGCAGCCCAGGACAGGGGATAGCCAAAAACATTCAGTACTTC

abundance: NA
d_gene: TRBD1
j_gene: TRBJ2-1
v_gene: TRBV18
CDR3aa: CASSPRGQGAVNEQFF
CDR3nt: TGTGCCAGCTCCCCCAGGGGACAGGGTGCCGTAAATGAGCAGTTCTTC

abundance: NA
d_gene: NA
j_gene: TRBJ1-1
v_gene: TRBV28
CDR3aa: CASSPEEDYTEAFF
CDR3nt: TGTGCCAGCAGCCCGGAGGAAGACTACACTGAAGCTTTCTTT

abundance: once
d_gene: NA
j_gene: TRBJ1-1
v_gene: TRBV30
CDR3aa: CAWKPGQTNTEAFF
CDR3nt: TGTGCCTGGAAACCGGGACAAACGAACACTGAAGCTTTCTTT

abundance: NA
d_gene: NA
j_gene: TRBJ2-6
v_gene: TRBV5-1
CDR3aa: CASSLDFNSGANVLTF
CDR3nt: TGCGCCAGCAGCTTGGACTTCAACTCTGGGGCCAACGTCCTGACTTTC

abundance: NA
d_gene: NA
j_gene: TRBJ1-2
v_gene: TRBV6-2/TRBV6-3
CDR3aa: CASSYLRFGYTF
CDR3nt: TGTGCCAGCAGTTACTTGAGGTTTGGCTACACCTTC

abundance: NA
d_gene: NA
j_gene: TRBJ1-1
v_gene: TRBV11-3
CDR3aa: CASSPRGALTEAFF
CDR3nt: TGTGCCAGCAGCCCGCGGGGGGCGCTGACTGAAGCTTTCTTT

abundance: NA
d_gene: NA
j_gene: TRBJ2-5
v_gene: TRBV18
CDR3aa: CASSPFSEITETQYF
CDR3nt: TGTGCCAGCTCACCATTCTCGGAGATCACCGAGACCCAGTACTTC

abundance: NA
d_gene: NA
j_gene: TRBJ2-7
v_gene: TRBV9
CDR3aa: CASSPDSHYEQYF
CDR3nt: TGTGCCAGCAGCCCGGACAGTCACTACGAGCAGTACTTC

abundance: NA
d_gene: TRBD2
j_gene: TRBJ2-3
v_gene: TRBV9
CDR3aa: CASSASGDSSTDTQYF
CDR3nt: TGTGCCAGCAGCGCTAGCGGGGACTCTAGCACAGATACGCAGTATTTT

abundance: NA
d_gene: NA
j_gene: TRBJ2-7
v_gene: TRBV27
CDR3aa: CASSRTRRASSDEQYF
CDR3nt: TGTGCCAGCAGTAGAACCAGGAGGGCCAGCTCGGACGAGCAGTACTTC

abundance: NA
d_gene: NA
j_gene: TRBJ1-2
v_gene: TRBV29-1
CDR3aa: CSVAAGTHNYGYTF
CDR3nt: TGCAGCGTTGCCGCAGGGACTCATAACTATGGCTACACCTTC

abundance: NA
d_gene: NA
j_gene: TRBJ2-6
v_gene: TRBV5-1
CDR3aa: CASSLEGSSGANVLTF
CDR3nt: TGCGCCAGCAGCTTGGAAGGGAGCTCTGGGGCCAACGTCCTGACTTTC

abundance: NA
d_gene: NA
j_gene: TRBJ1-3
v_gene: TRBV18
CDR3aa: CASSPDRSYSGNTIYF
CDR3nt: TGTGCCAGCTCACCAGACAGATCATACTCTGGAAACACCATATATTTT

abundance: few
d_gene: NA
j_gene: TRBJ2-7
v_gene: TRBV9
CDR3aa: CASSVGGGPSSAYEQYF
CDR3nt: TGTGCCAGCAGCGTAGGAGGGGGACCCTCTTCTGCCTACGAGCAGTACTTC

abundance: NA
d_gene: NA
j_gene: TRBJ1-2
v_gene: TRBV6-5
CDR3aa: CASSYDVGGGYTF
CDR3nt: TGTGCCAGCAGTTACGACGTAGGGGGTGGCTACACCTTC

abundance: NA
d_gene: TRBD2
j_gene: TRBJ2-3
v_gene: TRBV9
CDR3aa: CASSVGLAGGTSTDTQYF
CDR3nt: TGTGCCAGCAGCGTAGGCCTAGCGGGGGGAACTAGCACAGATACGCAGTATTTT

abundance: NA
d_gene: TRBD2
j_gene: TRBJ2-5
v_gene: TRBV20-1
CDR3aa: CSASPHDSGRAGRETQYF
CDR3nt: TGCAGTGCTAGTCCCCACGATAGCGGGAGGGCCGGGCGAGAGACCCAGTACTTC

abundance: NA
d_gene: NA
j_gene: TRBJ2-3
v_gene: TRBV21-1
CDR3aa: CASSKGGQGRTDTQYF
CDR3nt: TGTGCCAGCAGCAAAGGTGGCCAGGGGCGCACAGATACGCAGTATTTT

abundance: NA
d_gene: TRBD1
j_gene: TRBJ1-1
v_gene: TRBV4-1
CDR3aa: CASSPGGDRLKTEAFF
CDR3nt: TGCGCCAGCAGCCCTGGAGGGGACAGGTTAAAAACTGAAGCTTTCTTT

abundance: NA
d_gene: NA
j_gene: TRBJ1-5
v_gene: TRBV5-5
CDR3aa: CASSADPGDQPQHF
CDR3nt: TGTGCCAGCAGCGCGGACCCGGGAGATCAGCCCCAGCATTTT

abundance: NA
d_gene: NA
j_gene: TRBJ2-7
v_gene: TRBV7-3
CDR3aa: CASSGGRAPPNEQYF
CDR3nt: TGTGCCAGCAGCGGCGGGCGGGCCCCACCCAACGAGCAGTACTTC

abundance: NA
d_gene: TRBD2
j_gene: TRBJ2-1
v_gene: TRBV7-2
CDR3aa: CASSLEGLAGSRRQFF
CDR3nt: TGTGCCAGCAGCTTAGAAGGGCTAGCGGGGTCCCGCAGGCAGTTCTTC

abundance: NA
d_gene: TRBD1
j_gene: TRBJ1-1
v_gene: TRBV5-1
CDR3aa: CASSLRQGMNTEAFF
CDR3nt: TGCGCCAGCAGCTTAAGACAGGGAATGAACACTGAAGCTTTCTTT

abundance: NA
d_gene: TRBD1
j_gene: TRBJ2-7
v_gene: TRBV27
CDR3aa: CASRPGQLSYEQYF
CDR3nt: TGTGCCAGCAGACCGGGACAGCTCTCCTACGAGCAGTACTTC

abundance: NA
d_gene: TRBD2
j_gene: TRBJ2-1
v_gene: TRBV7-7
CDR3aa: CASSFGTSQGNEQFF
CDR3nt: TGTGCCAGCAGCTTCGGGACTAGTCAGGGCAATGAGCAGTTCTTC

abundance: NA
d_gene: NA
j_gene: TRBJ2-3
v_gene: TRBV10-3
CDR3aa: CAISEPLAGLTDTQYF
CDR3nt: TGTGCCATCAGTGAGCCTCTGGCAGGCCTCACAGATACGCAGTATTTT

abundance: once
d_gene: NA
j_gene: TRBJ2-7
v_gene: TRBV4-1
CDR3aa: CASSQTSQAFSYEQYF
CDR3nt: TGCGCCAGCAGCCAAACTTCACAGGCCTTCTCCTACGAGCAGTACTTC

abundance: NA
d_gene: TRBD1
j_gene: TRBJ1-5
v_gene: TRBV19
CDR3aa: CASSTPTGRNQPQHF
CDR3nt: TGTGCCAGTAGTACCCCGACAGGGCGCAATCAGCCCCAGCATTTT

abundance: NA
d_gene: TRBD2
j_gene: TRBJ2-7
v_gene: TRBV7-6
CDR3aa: CASSFGTNRAATYEQYF
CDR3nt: TGTGCCAGCAGCTTCGGGACTAACCGGGCCGCTACCTACGAGCAGTACTTC